This TCR beta chain was identified in a study of control samples from healthy donors and cancer patients. Germline CDR1 and CDR2: SGHDT and YYEEEE. V was clipped by 0 bases and J by 7 bases, with 10 bases between them. The CDR3 totals 13 residues. Here immunoSEQ multiplex PCR was the method, and the copy in TCRdb shows in-frame clones only, minus some. The sample includes around 95,000 clones, more than 75% seen only once; the top ten take 15% to 20%. This clone was observed a single time. V usage is TRBV5-6 and J usage is TRBJ2-5; perhaps D is TRBD1 or TRBD2 (5 bases each). This clonotype originated in a woman in her 50s in good health. Sequenced: blood. The CDR3 DNA reads TGTGCCAGCAGCTTGGCTGGGACCCCGACCCAGTACTTC. As protein: CASSLAGTPTQYF.